These 17 T cell receptor beta chains share one sample of origin, sequenced in a study of blood T cells in healthy people across ages. Using a J-beta primer mix together with a sample-barcoded 5' primer, a second PCR was run for about 7 to 12 cycles. TCRdb re-called the 5' RACE reads with MiXCR, one entry per CDR3 protein. The sample has over a million distinct CDR3 sequences; around 40% are singletons. Sequencing input: blood. The receptors were sampled from a woman in her late teens or twenties in good health.

The rearrangement links TRBV6-2 or TRBV6-3 to TRBJ2-1; 7 bases agree with TRBD2. Losses at the gene ends were 0 bases for V and 8 bases for J; bases not matched to a gene: 7. Germline CDR1 and CDR2: MNHEY and SVGEGT. The CDR3 runs to 15 residues. CDR3 nucleotide sequence: TGTGCCAGCAGTTACTCCGCGGGAGAGCGGGATGAGCAGTTCTTC. Its protein product is CASSYSAGERDEQFF.

This clonotype was counted a few times. The V call is TRBV20-1, the J call TRBJ1-1, with D possibly being TRBD1 (6 bases). The CDR3 has 13 amino acids. V dropped 5 bases and J dropped 1 base, with 11 bases sitting between them. CDR1 is DFQATT and CDR2 is SNEGSKA in the germline V gene (reference sequence). CDR3 DNA sequence: TGCAGTGCTCTAAGGACAGCGAACACTGAAGCTTTCTTT. Translation: CSALRTANTEAFF.

The chain recombines TRBV20-1 with TRBJ2-5; the D is unclear. The CDR3 totals 12 residues. V gave up 3 bases and J gave up 0 bases, with 5 bases separating them. Per germline, CDR1 DFQATT and CDR2 SNEGSKA (reference sequence). CDR3 DNA sequence: TGCAGTGCTAGTGACTACCAAGAGACCCAGTACTTC. It encodes CSASDYQETQYF.

The chain employs TRBV4-1 and TRBJ1-5; 9 nucleotides match TRBD1. CDR1 and CDR2 (germline): MGHRA, YSYEKL. There are 15 residues in the CDR3. J gave up 9 bases and V 0 bases, and 6 bases lay outside the gene matches. CDR3 DNA sequence: TGCGCCAGCAGCCAAGAAACAGGGGGCTGGGGGCCCCAGCATTTT. Protein sequence: CASSQETGGWGPQHF.

J is TRBJ2-3 and V is TRBV9; D gene ambiguous. Trimming took 6 bases from V and 2 from J, leaving 13 bases between them. Germline V CDR1 and CDR2: SGDLS, YYNGEE. This CDR3 is built from 14 residues. The CDR3 protein is CASNQSPNTDTQYF. DNA for the CDR3: TGTGCCAGCAACCAATCCCCTAACACAGATACGCAGTATTTT.

The chain combines TRBV30 with TRBJ2-1, with a tentative D call TRBD2 (6 bases). The CDR3 totals 15 residues. The germline CDR1 and CDR2 sequences are GTSNPN and SVGIG (reference sequence). The V gene lost 3 bases and the J gene lost 4 bases, with 16 bases spanning the gap. The CDR3 sequence is CAWRGGTYPYNEQFF. CDR3 coding DNA: TGTGCCTGGAGGGGAGGAACTTACCCTTACAATGAGCAGTTCTTC.

The genes are TRBV4-2 and TRBJ1-1, with D possibly matching TRBD1 (5 bases). This CDR3 spans 15 amino acids. The V end lost 0 bases, the J end lost 4 bases, and 12 bases lay between the germline ends. Germline lookup yields CDR1 LGHNA and CDR2 YNFKEQ. This CDR3 is CASSQELAGITEAFF. CDR3 nucleotide sequence: TGTGCCAGCAGCCAAGAGTTGGCAGGGATCACTGAAGCTTTCTTT.

This chain links TRBV4-2 with TRBJ2-5, with D perhaps being TRBD1 or TRBD2 (5 bases each). Looked up from germline, CDR1 is LGHNA and CDR2 is YNFKEQ. The germline V and J ends were trimmed by 1 base and 5 bases, with 11 bases remaining between them. The CDR3 contains 14 residues. The CDR3 nucleotides read TGTGCCAGCAGCCAAGGAATATGGGGGGAGACCCAGTACTTC. This gives the protein CASSQGIWGETQYF.

As concerns this clonotype: A much larger clone differs from this one at a single base, so this may be a read error. The genes are TRBV6-5 and TRBJ2-1; D is ambiguous. The CDR3 has 12 amino acids. Germline CDR1 is MNHEY and CDR2 is SVGAGI. Written as DNA, the CDR3 is TGTGCCAGCAGGTACTCGAGAAATGAGCAGTTCTTC. This gives the protein CASRYSRNEQFF.

CDR3 nucleotide sequence: TGTGCCAGTAGCGGGGGGATACCAGGGCACTATGGCTACACCTTC. It specifies CASSGGIPGHYGYTF. The chain recombines TRBV19 with TRBJ1-2; weak D call: TRBD1 (5 bases). CDR1 LNHDA and CDR2 SQIVND come from the germline V gene (reference sequence). This CDR3 has 15 amino acids. The germline V and J ends were trimmed by 6 bases and 3 bases, with 17 bases remaining between them.

This clonotype was counted a few times. The V and J genes are TRBV2 and TRBJ1-2, with 9 bases that match TRBD1. The CDR3 runs to 13 residues. Germline CDR1 is SNHLY and CDR2 is FYNNEI. V shed 1 base and J 6 bases; nucleotides not matched to a gene: 0. The CDR3 region has the DNA TGTGCCAGCAGTGAAGGGACAGGGGATGGCTACACCTTC. Translation: CASSEGTGDGYTF.

A word on this clonotype: One junction end disagrees with the germline gene, perhaps due to a read error. The rearrangement links TRBV20-1 to TRBJ1-1; 7 nucleotides align to TRBD1. Germline-derived CDR1 and CDR2 are DFQATT and SNEGSKA (reference sequence). The CDR3 sequence is 12 residues long. The CDR3 DNA follows: TGCAGGGCTAGAGCAGGGGGCACTGAAGCTTTCTTT. Translating gives CRARAGGTEAFF.

The rearrangement joins TRBV12-3 or TRBV12-4 to TRBJ1-1; D not certain. CDR3 length: 11 residues. Trimming shortened V by 6 bases and J by 3 bases, and 5 bases separated the two germline ends. CDR3 DNA sequence: TGTGCCAGCAGCCATTACACTGAAGCTTTCTTT. Amino acid sequence: CASSHYTEAFF.

V usage is TRBV4-3 and J usage is TRBJ1-5; D is unclear. The CDR3 contains 15 residues. From germline, CDR1 is LGHNA and CDR2 YSLEER. Trimming removed 1 base at V and 7 bases at J, with 14 bases between. CDR3 DNA sequence: TGCGCCAGCAGCCAAGGGGTAACGGTCAAGCAGCCCCAGCATTTT. It specifies CASSQGVTVKQPQHF.

The rearrangement joins TRBV5-1 to TRBJ1-6; no definite D call. The CDR3 runs 14 residues. With 3 bases removed from V and 7 bases from J, the gap between germline ends came to 11 bases. CDR1 SGHRS and CDR2 YFSETQ come from the germline V gene. The CDR3 protein is CASSSDGENSPLHF. The CDR3 nucleotides are TGCGCCAGCAGCTCTGACGGGGAAAATTCACCCCTCCACTTT.

V usage is TRBV5-5 and J usage is TRBJ2-7; no firm D call. Trimming removed 2 bases from V and 3 bases from J, with 12 bases in between. Germline CDR1 SGHKS, CDR2 YYEKEE (reference sequence). This CDR3 comprises 14 residues. Written as DNA, the CDR3 is TGTGCCAGCAGCTTAAGACGGATAAACTACGAGCAGTACTTC. Translated: CASSLRRINYEQYF.

This chain links TRBV25-1 with TRBJ2-7; maybe TRBD2 (6 bases). Germline V gene data show CDR1 as MGHDK and CDR2 as SYGVNS. The CDR3 length is 15 residues. V was clipped by 3 bases and J by 0 bases, with 12 bases between them. The CDR3 here is CASSDPSSASYEQYF. Written as DNA, the CDR3 is TGTGCCAGCAGTGATCCCTCTAGCGCCTCCTACGAGCAGTACTTC.